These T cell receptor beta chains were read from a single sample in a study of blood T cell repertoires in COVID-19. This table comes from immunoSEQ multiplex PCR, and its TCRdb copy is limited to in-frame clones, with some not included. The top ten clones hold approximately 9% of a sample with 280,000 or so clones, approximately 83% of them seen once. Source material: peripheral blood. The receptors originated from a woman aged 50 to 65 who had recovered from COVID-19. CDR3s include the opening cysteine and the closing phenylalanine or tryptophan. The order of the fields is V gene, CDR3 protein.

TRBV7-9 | CASSSSGGNTEAFF
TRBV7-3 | CASSPSRGSTDTQYF
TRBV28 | CASNSQGDQPQHF
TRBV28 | CASTGTSGGAFRQYF
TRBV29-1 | CSVVSSGGVSYNEQFF
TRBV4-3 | CASSQVGGTTSGVNTGELFF
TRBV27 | CASSFGGQGARGEKLFF
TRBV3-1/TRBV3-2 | CASSDNGASVSYEQYF
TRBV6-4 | CASSGAGDGTDTQYF
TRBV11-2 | CTSSFFRQGGNTEAFF
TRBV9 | CASSPRRQGARLWEKLFF
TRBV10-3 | CATQGLLSQHF
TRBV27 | CASSREARLYGYTF
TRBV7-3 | CASSLNGTSSETQYF
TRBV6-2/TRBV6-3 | CASSRGGTVSREQYF
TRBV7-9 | CASSLPPRLAGILSEQFF
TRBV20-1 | CSASGQTNTGELFF
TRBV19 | CARGLSHQETQYF
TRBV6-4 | CASSPGLATILREQYF
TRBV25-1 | CASSDPGQGGRTEAFF
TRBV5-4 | CASSPLDTGANYEQYF
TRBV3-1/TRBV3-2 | CASSPLQGAGEQYF
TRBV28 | CASSSGTGGIPLHF
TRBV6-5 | CASSFSGPRDEQFF
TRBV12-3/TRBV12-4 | CASSPTSGNEQFF
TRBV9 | CASSVGAGGYNEQFF
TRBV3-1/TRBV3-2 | CASSPPGGLRGEQFF
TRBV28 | CASSPGTNYGYTF
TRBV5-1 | CASSLTNRDAYEQYF
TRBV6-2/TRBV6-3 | CASSPTRQPQHF
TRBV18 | CASSLTNGVGSTEAFF
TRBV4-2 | CASSLYGDRADSPLHF
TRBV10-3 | CAISSWASGSFVDTGELFF
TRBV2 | CASSVVGINTGELFF
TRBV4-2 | CASSQRVGRGPDEQYF
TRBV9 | CASSATGGVSSYEQYF
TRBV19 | CASSIMAGGNSPLHF
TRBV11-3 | CASSGYRDPDTQYF